Shown below are 21 T cell receptor beta chains from a single sample sequenced in a study of immune heterogeneity within non-small cell lung tumors. In a multiplex PCR, 32 V and 13 J primers amplified TCR beta CDR3. TCRdb analysed the multiplex PCR reads with MiXCR anew, one entry per CDR3 protein. Of about 4,300 distinct CDR3 sequences listed, 24% are singletons. Bulk tumor genomic DNA, roughly 590 ng per sample, was used as template. Far-apart biopsies, several per primary tumor, were taken during surgery. These patients got curative surgery after being newly diagnosed with untreated non-small cell lung cancer. Sequenced input: lung tumor tissue. All receptors derive from a man aged 45 to 65 with non-small cell lung cancer.

In this sample, this clonotype is medium-sized. The chain carries TRBV6-1 and TRBJ2-7; TRBD1 matches 8 bases. The ends lost 2 bases at V and 0 bases at J; junction bases unmatched: 3. The germline gives CDR1 MNHNS, CDR2 SASEGT. This CDR3 is 15 amino acids long. CDR3 DNA: TGTGCCAGCAGTGAACCGGACAGGGCCTCCTACGAGCAGTACTTC. It is translated as CASSEPDRASYEQYF.

This clonotype is classed as medium-sized (0.01 to 0.1%). This chain connects TRBV13 to TRBJ1-5; no definite D call. Trimming removed 0 bases from V and 6 bases from J, with 12 bases in between. The germline V gene encodes CDR1 PRHDT and CDR2 FYEKMQ (reference sequence). CDR3 length: 15 residues. The CDR3 loop reads CASSLGRGNRQPQHF. For the CDR3, the DNA is TGTGCCAGCAGCTTAGGCCGTGGAAATCGTCAGCCCCAGCATTTT.

This chain uses TRBV6-1 with TRBJ2-6; TRBD2 might be the D (7 bases). CDR1 is MNHNS and CDR2 is SASEGT in the germline V gene. The V gene lost 2 bases and the J gene lost 4 bases, with 18 bases spanning the gap. CDR3 length: 18 amino acids. CDR3 bases: TGTGCCAGCAGTGAAAGGGGGAGGGCAAGCTGGGGGGCCAACGTCCTGACTTTC. It is translated as CASSERGRASWGANVLTF.

Sample share makes this clonotype large. This chain joins TRBV11-1 and TRBJ2-7, with TRBD2 matching over 9 bases. Trimming cost V 1 base and J 8 bases; bases outside gene matches: 6. This CDR3 is 14 amino acids long. CDR1 is SGHAT and CDR2 is FQDESV in the germline V gene (reference sequence). The CDR3 DNA is TGTGCCAGCAGCTTAGAGACTAGCGGCCGACAGCAGTACTTC. Residues: CASSLETSGRQQYF.

By proportion, this clonotype is large. This chain joins TRBV6-5 and TRBJ2-7; 11 nucleotides line up with TRBD1. Per germline, CDR1 MNHEY and CDR2 SVGAGI. Losses at the gene ends were 2 bases for V and 3 bases for J; bases not matched to a gene: 0. This CDR3 comprises 14 residues. DNA of the CDR3: TGTGCCAGCAGTTACGGGACAGGGGGCTACGAGCAGTACTTC. It is translated as CASSYGTGGYEQYF.

This clonotype is classed as medium-sized. The rearrangement uses TRBV10-3 and TRBJ2-5, with TRBD2 as a possible D gene (5 bases). This CDR3 region has 17 residues. Germline CDR1 and CDR2: ENHRY and SYGVKD. V was trimmed by 1 base and J by 5 bases, leaving 20 bases between them. The CDR3 spells CAISEFGVSTLEETQYF. The CDR3, as DNA: TGTGCCATCAGTGAGTTCGGGGTGTCCACCCTCGAGGAGACCCAGTACTTC.

The J gene is TRBJ2-7, the V gene TRBV4-2; D remains unclear. The CDR3 has 15 residues. CDR1 is LGHNA, CDR2 YNFKEQ, per germline. Trimming cost V 0 bases and J 3 bases, with 12 bases left between them. As DNA, the CDR3 is TGTGCCAGCAGCCAAGATCTACCGGCAGGCTACGAGCAGTACTTC. Translation gives CASSQDLPAGYEQYF.

This clonotype is medium-sized (0.01 to 0.1%) in the sample. Here the CDR3 reads CASSLEGYEQFF. CDR3 DNA sequence: TGCGCCAGCAGCTTGGAGGGATATGAGCAGTTCTTC. V is TRBV5-1 and J is TRBJ2-1; no clear D gene. The V gene's germline CDR1 is SGHRS and CDR2 YFSETQ. The CDR3 is 12 residues long. V was pared by 0 bases and J by 8 bases, with 6 bases between.

In this sample, this clonotype is medium-sized. The chain is built from TRBV6-1 and TRBJ2-2; D possibly corresponds to TRBD1 (7 bases). V was trimmed by 5 bases and J by 9 bases, leaving 19 bases between them. CDR1 and CDR2 from the germline V gene are MNHNS and SASEGT. This CDR3 region has 15 residues. The chain's CDR3 is CASSNTPRGARELFF. The CDR3 DNA reads as TGTGCCAGCAGTAATACTCCCAGGGGGGCCAGGGAGCTGTTTTTT.

This clonotype counts as medium-sized. The chain is built from TRBV7-9 and TRBJ2-7; possible D gene TRBD2, 5 bases. Deletions cut 1 base from V and 5 bases from J, with 15 bases between. This CDR3 has 15 amino acids. Germline V gene lookup returns CDR1 SEHNR and CDR2 FQNEAQ (reference sequence). Here the CDR3 DNA reads TGTGCCAGCAGCTTAGAGATAGGAGGAGAGGACGAGCAGTACTTC. It codes for CASSLEIGGEDEQYF.

A note on this clonotype: The germline gene is not matched at one end of the junction; a read error may be the cause. The chain combines TRBV13 with TRBJ1-1; tentative D call: TRBD1 (6 bases). Germline CDR1 and CDR2: PRHDT and FYEKMQ (reference sequence). The length of the CDR3 is 17 residues. The CDR3 reads CAISPTAGEHPYTEAFF. CDR3 nucleotide sequence: TGTGCCATCAGCCCTACCGCAGGGGAGCATCCGTACACTGAAGCTTTCTTT. The whole variable domain, remainder taken from reference TRBV13 and TRBJ1-1, is AAGVIQSPRHLIKEKRETATLKCYPIPRHDTVYWYQQGPGQDPQFLISFYEKMQSDKGSIPDRFSAQQFSDYHSELNMSSLELGDSALYFCAISPTAGEHPYTEAFFGQGTRLTVV.

Remarks on this clonotype: Likely a read error: the CDR3 ends without its conserved phenylalanine or tryptophan. It is unclear where the CDR3 begins or ends on the DNA, so no DNA is shown, and the CDR3 is as TCRdb lists it. CDR3 loop: CSARPPADTEAII. The V call is TRBV20-1, the J call TRBJ1-1. Germline lookup yields CDR1 DFQATT and CDR2 SNEGSKA (reference sequence). A total of 13 residues make up the CDR3, ends included.

This clonotype is deemed medium-sized. The genes are TRBV12-3 or TRBV12-4 and TRBJ1-5; 8 nucleotides agree with TRBD1. The CDR3 covers 16 residues. V lost 0 bases and J lost 4; bases outside the gene matches: 5. Here the CDR3 reads CASSLAGQGSNQPQHF. The DNA of the CDR3 is TGTGCCAGCAGTTTAGCCGGACAGGGTTCGAATCAGCCCCAGCATTTT.

The rearrangement uses TRBV20-1 and TRBJ2-1; TRBD2 aligns across 10 bases. Germline trimming cut 7 bases from V and 4 bases from J; bases unmatched to any gene: 7. The CDR3 consists of 14 residues. Germline CDR1 and CDR2: DFQATT and SNEGSKA (reference sequence). CDR3 in DNA: TGCAGTGTCACAGCGGGAGGGCCTTACAATGAGCAGTTCTTC. It is translated as CSVTAGGPYNEQFF.

This clonotype is labeled medium-sized. This sequence joins TRBV5-1 and TRBJ2-7, with TRBD1 as a possible D gene (6 bases). V gave up 0 bases and J gave up 4 bases, with 14 bases separating them. This CDR3 spans 15 amino acids. Germline V lookup: CDR1 SGHRS, CDR2 YFSETQ. The CDR3 DNA is TGCGCCAGCAGCTTGGCCGGCAGGGGATTGTACGAGCAGTACTTC. Amino acids: CASSLAGRGLYEQYF.

The chain uses TRBV6-1 and TRBJ1-1; D gene uncertain. Germline CDR1 and CDR2: MNHNS and SASEGT. The CDR3 is 15 amino acids. V lost 4 bases, J lost 7 bases, and 19 bases lay in between. CDR3 sequence reads: CASSGLLTKDNEAFF. In nucleotides, the CDR3 is TGTGCCAGCAGTGGACTATTGACAAAGGATAATGAAGCTTTCTTT.

In its sample, this clonotype ranks as medium-sized (0.01 to 0.1%). The chain has TRBV30 and TRBJ1-1, with 8 bases identical to TRBD1. J gave up 4 bases and V 4 bases, and 5 bases lay outside the gene matches. There are 13 residues in the CDR3. The germline V gene encodes CDR1 GTSNPN and CDR2 SVGIG (reference sequence). The CDR3 DNA follows: TGTGCCTGGACTATACAGGGGGGCACTGAAGCTTTCTTT. Its translation: CAWTIQGGTEAFF.

This clonotype was seen only once. The gene calls are TRBV20-1 and TRBJ1-2; D gene uncertain. This CDR3 contains 15 residues. From germline, CDR1 is DFQATT and CDR2 SNEGSKA (reference sequence). The CDR3 loop reads CTYRDVKGYNYGYTF. The DNA for the CDR3 is TGCACTTATAGAGATGTGAAAGGTTATAACTATGGCTACACCTTC.

By proportion, this clonotype is medium-sized (0.01 to 0.1%). V gene TRBV6-1 combines with J gene TRBJ1-1; 10 bases line up with TRBD1. The V segment lost 4 bases and the J segment 6 bases; nucleotides outside the gene matches: 8. This CDR3 comprises 15 residues. Germline V lookup: CDR1 MNHNS, CDR2 SASEGT. The CDR3, as DNA: TGTGCCAGCAGTGGACAGGGGGCACAGGGGTCTGAAGCTTTCTTT. Its translation: CASSGQGAQGSEAFF.

This clonotype was seen only a few times. The chain employs TRBV11-2 and TRBJ2-4; 7 nucleotides match TRBD1. CDR1 and CDR2 from the germline V gene are SGHAT and FQNNGV. The CDR3 loop spans 14 amino acids. With V trimmed by 5 bases and J by 1 base, 2 bases remained unmatched. This CDR3 is CASSTQGAKNIQYF. CDR3 sequence (DNA): TGTGCCAGCAGCACACAGGGGGCCAAAAACATTCAGTACTTC. Looking up the rest from reference TRBV11-2 and TRBJ2-4 gives the full variable domain: EAGVAQSPRYKIIEKRQSVAFWCNPISGHATLYWYQQILGQGPKLLIQFQNNGVVDDSQLPKDRFSAERLKGVDSTLKIQPAKLEDSAVYLCASSTQGAKNIQYFGAGTRLSVL.

The gene calls are TRBV6-2 or TRBV6-3 and TRBJ2-7; possibly TRBD2 for D (5 bases). Looked up from germline, CDR1 is MNHEY and CDR2 is SVGEGT. V dropped 8 bases and J dropped 10 bases, with 21 bases sitting between them. This CDR3 comprises 13 residues. The CDR3 sequence: CASRDSQLVDQYF. In nucleotides, the CDR3 is TGTGCCAGCCGTGACTCACAACTAGTCGATCAGTACTTC.